This T cell receptor (beta chain) was identified in a study of shared clonotypes between healthy human individuals. General observations from the study: Donor scarcity curtailed the genetic and exposure-history diversity represented herein.

A remark on this clone: What it recognizes is unknown.

Profiled with immunoSEQ multiplex PCR; TCRdb holds only in-frame clones, not every one. The sample records hundreds of thousands of clones, around 74% being singletons. Each donor was a Caucasian adult residing in Nashville, Tennessee. V was pared by 6 bases and J by 5 bases, with 17 bases between. In germline, CDR1 is KGHSH, CDR2 LQKENI. This CDR3 has 14 residues. This chain links TRBV18 with TRBJ2-7; TRBD2 might be the D (5 bases). Specimen: memory CD4+ T cells sorted from blood. Subset noted: CD45RA-negative fraction. This sequence originates from a woman in her 30s in good health. CDR3 coding DNA: TGTGCCAGCTCGAGTCAGATGATGGAGGACGAGCAGTACTTC. Residues: CASSSQMMEDEQYF.